Described below is a single TCR beta chain sequence and its context. The antigen remains undetermined. At the DNA level, this CDR3 is encoded by other sequences in the same sample as well. Reverse transcribed after extraction, RNA yielded cDNA as the sequencing template. TCRdb's table, derived via immunoSEQ multiplex PCR, lists solely in-frame clones and lacks some. The repertoire holds 90,000 to 130,000 clones, with roughly 50% as singletons. CDR1 and CDR2 (germline): MNHEY, SVGAGI. V shed 0 bases and J 3 bases; nucleotides not matched to a gene: 2. CDR3 length equals 16 residues. This entry is derived from a study of CD8+ T cells in alopecia areata. Study conclusions and caveats: Significant decreases in scalp clonality and expanded CD8+ clones followed tofacitinib treatment.

The treatment denotes: oral pan-JAK inhibitor, 5-10 mg twice daily. Peripheral blood and lesional scalp punch biopsies came from alopecia areata patients. The sequencing here drew on CD8+ T cells sorted from blood, taken at week 24, from a patient treated with tofacitinib. The origin of this receptor is a human donor with alopecia areata. The chain uses TRBV6-5 and TRBJ2-3, with 11 bases that match TRBD2. This CDR3 is CASSYSPSGGTDTQYF. CDR3 nucleotide sequence: TGTGCCAGCAGTTACTCTCCTAGCGGGGGGACAGATACGCAGTATTTT.